This is a list of T cell receptor beta chains from one sample in a study of blood T cell repertoires in COVID-19. Profiled with immunoSEQ multiplex PCR; TCRdb holds only in-frame clones, not every one. The data hold approximately 120,000 clones, with about 83% observed a single time. Specimen: peripheral blood. These receptors all come from a human donor in a cohort sampled during active COVID-19. CDR3s include the opening cysteine and the closing phenylalanine or tryptophan. Fields, in order: J gene, D gene, V gene, clone size, CDR3 protein, CDR3 DNA. D genes are given only for firm matches. A clone size is listed for some rows: how often the clone was seen (once, few, many), or a class if it is expanded.

>TRBJ1-2|TRBD1|TRBV9|.
CASSTSQGARPYGYTF
TGTGCCAGCAGCACCTCACAGGGGGCGCGTCCCTATGGCTACACCTTC
>TRBJ2-3|.|TRBV24-1|.
CATSDSGASDTQYF
TGTGCCACCAGTGACTCAGGGGCTTCGGATACGCAGTATTTT
>TRBJ1-2|TRBD1|TRBV27|.
CASSPRDSRAYGYTF
TGTGCCAGCAGTCCCCGGGACAGTAGGGCCTATGGCTACACCTTC
>TRBJ2-7|.|TRBV7-8|.
CASSLVSDSSYEQYF
TGTGCCAGCAGCTTAGTGAGCGATAGCTCCTACGAGCAGTACTTC
>TRBJ2-2|.|TRBV7-3|.
CASSWTGGHTGELFF
TGTGCCAGCAGTTGGACCGGGGGACACACCGGGGAGCTGTTTTTT
>TRBJ2-7|TRBD2|TRBV7-8|.
CASSFRTSGNSYEQYF
TGTGCCAGCAGCTTCAGGACTAGCGGGAACTCCTACGAGCAGTACTTC
>TRBJ2-1|TRBD2|TRBV6-1|.
CASSETSGRGLDEQFF
TGTGCCAGCAGTGAAACTAGCGGGAGGGGCTTGGATGAGCAGTTCTTC
>TRBJ1-5|.|TRBV19|once
CASSIGSAEFQPQHF
TGTGCCAGTAGTATAGGCAGTGCCGAATTTCAGCCCCAGCATTTT
>TRBJ2-7|TRBD2|TRBV7-9|.
CASSARTSANNEQYF
TGTGCCAGCAGCGCCCGGACTAGCGCTAATAACGAGCAGTACTTC
>TRBJ1-2|.|TRBV7-2|.
CASSSTGLSVAGRGYTF
TGTGCCAGCAGCTCCACAGGGTTGAGTGTGGCCGGTCGTGGCTACACCTTC
>TRBJ2-1|.|TRBV28|.
CASPTSQGEQFF
TGTGCCAGTCCTACTTCCCAGGGTGAGCAGTTCTTC
>TRBJ2-5|.|TRBV6-5|.
CASSYSLTGGQETQYF
TGTGCCAGCAGTTACTCTCTGACAGGAGGACAAGAGACCCAGTACTTC
>TRBJ1-1|.|TRBV18|.
CASSPAWGRGRDAEAFF
TGTGCCAGCTCACCAGCGTGGGGGCGCGGTAGGGACGCTGAAGCTTTCTTT
>TRBJ1-6|.|TRBV30|.
CAWGLAGTAYNSPLHF
TGTGCCTGGGGACTCGCAGGGACTGCCTATAATTCACCCCTCCACTTT
>TRBJ1-5|.|TRBV2|.
CASSDHGNNQPQHF
TGTGCCAGCAGTGATCACGGGAACAATCAGCCCCAGCATTTT
>TRBJ2-1|.|TRBV2|.
CASSRGKQSNEQFF
TGTGCCAGCAGTCGGGGGAAACAGAGTAATGAGCAGTTCTTC
>TRBJ2-7|TRBD1|TRBV6-5|.
CASSAGTGRYEQYF
TGTGCCAGCTCGGCCGGGACAGGGAGGTACGAGCAGTACTTC
>TRBJ2-5|.|TRBV9|.
CASSVTKGAETQYF
TGTGCCAGCAGCGTAACCAAAGGGGCGGAGACCCAGTACTTC
>TRBJ2-2|TRBD1|TRBV18|.
CASSRGQGTANTGELFF
TGTGCCAGCTCAAGAGGACAGGGGACCGCGAACACCGGGGAGCTGTTTTTT
>TRBJ2-5|.|TRBV24-1|.
CATSGVPGAQYF
TGTGCCACCAGTGGGGTCCCCGGGGCCCAGTACTTC
>TRBJ2-7|.|TRBV27|.
CASSLGGEQYF
TGTGCCAGCAGTTTAGGGGGGGAGCAGTACTTC
>TRBJ1-2|TRBD1|TRBV6-5|.
CASSSTGTEMAYGYTF
TGTGCCAGCAGTTCTACCGGGACAGAGATGGCCTATGGCTACACCTTC